This T cell receptor beta chain derives from a study of blood T cells in healthy people across ages. It was with a sample-barcoded 5' primer and a J-beta primer mix that a second PCR of roughly 6 to 11 cycles was run. TCRdb re-called the 5' RACE reads with MiXCR, one entry per CDR3 protein. The table records about 800,000 distinct CDR3 sequences, 20% to 25% of them present only once. The V gene's germline CDR1 is MGHRA and CDR2 YSYEKL. The CDR3 extends over 15 amino acids. This clonotype was seen a handful of times. Sequence at one end of the junction differs from germline and may be a read error. The same sample was also used in a study of T cells of mothers and their children.

The chain recombines TRBV4-1 with TRBJ1-1; D possibly corresponds to TRBD1 (6 bases). The TCR originated in a boy aged 5-17 years in good health. The sample comprised blood. The CDR3 protein is CASSQVAQGNPEAFF. CDR3 coding DNA: TGCGCCAGCAGCCAAGTGGCGCAGGGGAACCCTGAAGCTTTCTTT.